The clone carrying this T cell receptor beta chain was seen a single time. Its matching antigen is unknown. This sample is drawn from a study of cytomegalovirus exposure and HLA in healthy donors. Study-wide background: A subsequent analysis stated that the 95 to 150 validation repertoires were run on the same platform as the roughly 620 first-cohort repertoires. General study results and limits: As was reported, the classifier diagnosed cytomegalovirus status with high specificity and sensitivity.

Separation from the roughly 670-subject first cohort characterized the approximately 120-subject validation cohort, to which the donors belonged. Trimming removed 2 bases at V and 5 bases at J, with 10 bases between. CDR1 and CDR2 (germline): MDHEN, SYDVKM. The CDR3 length is 14 residues. Assay used: immunoSEQ multiplex PCR; TCRdb lists only in-frame clones, some missing. The sample lists approximately 130,000 clones; 80% to 90% were seen once. Sequenced: PBMCs. This TCR was sampled from a woman younger than 30 in good health and CMV-seronegative. This chain joins TRBV28 and TRBJ1-5; tentative D call: TRBD1 (6 bases). The CDR3 is CASSLGQSYQPQHF. Here the CDR3 DNA reads TGTGCCAGCAGTTTAGGACAGTCATATCAGCCCCAGCATTTT.